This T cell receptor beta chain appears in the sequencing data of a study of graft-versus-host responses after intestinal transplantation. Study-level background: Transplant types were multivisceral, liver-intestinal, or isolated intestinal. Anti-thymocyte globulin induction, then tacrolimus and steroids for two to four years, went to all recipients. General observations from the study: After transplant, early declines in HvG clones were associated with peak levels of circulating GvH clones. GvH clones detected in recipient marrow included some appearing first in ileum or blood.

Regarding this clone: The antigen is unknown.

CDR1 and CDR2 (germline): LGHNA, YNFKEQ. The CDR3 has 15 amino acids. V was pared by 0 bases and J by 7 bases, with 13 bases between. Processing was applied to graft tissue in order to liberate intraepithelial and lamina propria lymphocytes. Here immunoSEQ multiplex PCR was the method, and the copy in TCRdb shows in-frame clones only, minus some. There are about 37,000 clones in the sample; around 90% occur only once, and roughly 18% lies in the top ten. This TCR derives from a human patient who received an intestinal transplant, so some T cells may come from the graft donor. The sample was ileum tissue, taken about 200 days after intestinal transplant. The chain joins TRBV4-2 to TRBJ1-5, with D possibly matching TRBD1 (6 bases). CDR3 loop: CASSQDLGGGQPQHF. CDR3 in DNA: TGTGCCAGCAGCCAAGATTTGGGGGGCGGGCAGCCCCAGCATTTT.